The 30 T cell receptor beta chains below were found in one sample sequenced in a study of vaccination and CD4 T cells after COVID-19. As for time point: late sampling 161 to 241 days after vaccination in a few convalescent patients. Treatment here: approximately 9-day PBMC culture with coronavirus spike peptide pools or control peptides (ViraFEST assay). Their antigen targets remain unknown. Cultured CD4+ T cells had their DNA profiled by the Oncomine TCR Beta short-read assay. TCRdb fed the PCR reads into MiXCR, producing one record per CDR3 protein. The repertoire consists of tens of thousands of distinct CDR3 sequences, with more than 30% occurring once and the leading ten covering 25% to 30%. The specimen comprised CD4+ T cells from blood, cultured in vitro, sampled about 7 months after SARS-CoV-2 vaccination. The source of these receptors is a human donor who had recovered from COVID-19.

The chain combines TRBV20-1 with TRBJ1-5; D ambiguous. Germline CDR1 and CDR2: DFQATT and SNEGSKA (reference sequence). The CDR3 has 13 amino acids. V lost 3 bases to trimming and J lost 0 bases, with 6 bases between them. The CDR3 region is CSASQDSNQPQHF. The CDR3 coding sequence is TGCAGTGCTAGTCAAGATAGCAATCAGCCCCAGCATTTT.

This chain joins TRBV5-1 and TRBJ2-7; D possibly matches TRBD1 or TRBD2 (5 bases each). The CDR3 has 15 amino acids. Germline-derived CDR1 and CDR2 are SGHRS and YFSETQ. Trimming left V 2 bases short and J 0 bases short, with 12 bases between. The CDR3 here is CASSFGTVHSYEQYF. The CDR3 bases are TGCGCCAGCAGCTTTGGGACCGTGCACTCCTACGAGCAGTACTTC.

This CDR3 is CASSHSPKNTDTQYF. CDR3 DNA sequence: TGTGCCAGCAGCCATTCGCCCAAGAACACAGATACGCAGTATTTT. The V and J genes are TRBV14 and TRBJ2-3; D remains ambiguous. V was shortened by 3 bases and J by 2 bases, with 12 bases between the two germline ends. The germline gives CDR1 SGHDN, CDR2 FVKESK. The CDR3 spans 15 residues. Complete variable domain (other parts from reference TRBV14 and TRBJ2-3): EAGVTQFPSHSVIEKGQTVTLRCDPISGHDNLYWYRRVMGKEIKFLLHFVKESKQDESGMPNNRFLAERTGGTYSTLKVQPAELEDSGVYFCASSHSPKNTDTQYFGPGTRLTVL.

This rearrangement joins TRBV7-2 to TRBJ2-7; 11 bases agree with TRBD2. CDR3 length: 18 residues. Germline V gene data show CDR1 as SGHTA and CDR2 as FQGNSA. V dropped 5 bases and J dropped 4; count of bases not matched to a gene: 16. The CDR3 bases are TGTGCCAGCAGCAAATTGGGGCTAATAGCGGGGGGGAGGTACGAGCAGTACTTC. It encodes CASSKLGLIAGGRYEQYF.

This clonotype occurred a few times. The chain recombines TRBV7-2 with TRBJ2-3; no clear D gene. Trimming left V 5 bases short and J 5 bases short, with 8 bases between. Germline lookup yields CDR1 SGHTA and CDR2 FQGNSA. The CDR3 has 12 amino acids. The CDR3 DNA sequence: TGTGCCAGCAGCCCCCTAGTAGATACGCAGTATTTT. Its translation: CASSPLVDTQYF.

This clonotype has more than one count but fewer than ten. In DNA form, the CDR3 reads TGTGCCATTCGGTCTGAGGGAATCTATGGCTACACCTTC. This translates into CAIRSEGIYGYTF. This sequence joins TRBV6-1 and TRBJ1-2; unclear D gene. The V end was cut by 10 bases, the J end by 4 bases, with 16 bases between. Germline values: CDR1 MNHNS, CDR2 SASEGT. This CDR3 comprises 13 residues.

This chain uses TRBV4-1 with TRBJ1-2, with D possibly being TRBD1 (6 bases). Per germline, CDR1 MGHRA and CDR2 YSYEKL. Deletions cut 0 bases from V and 10 bases from J, with 18 bases between. CDR3 size: 15 residues. Here the CDR3 DNA reads TGCGCCAGCAGCCAAGATCGATGGGCGGGGGCTCCCTACACCTTC. Protein sequence: CASSQDRWAGAPYTF.

This chain uses TRBV7-2 with TRBJ2-1; the D gene is possibly TRBD2 (5 bases). The germline CDR1 and CDR2 sequences are SGHTA and FQGNSA. The CDR3 consists of 15 residues. V lost 2 bases, J lost 9 bases, and 17 bases lay in between. The CDR3 region is CASSLRGGGGVEQFF. As DNA, the CDR3 is TGTGCCAGCAGCTTAAGAGGCGGAGGCGGTGTTGAGCAGTTCTTC.

Written as DNA, the CDR3 is TGCAGTGCTAGAGGACTAGCATACACAGATACGCAGTATTTT. It encodes CSARGLAYTDTQYF. The chain links TRBV20-1 to TRBJ2-3; TRBD2 agrees at 7 bases. The CDR3 runs 14 residues. CDR1 and CDR2 (germline): DFQATT, SNEGSKA (reference sequence). Trimming removed 1 base from V and 2 bases from J; junction bases left unmatched: 3.

This chain links TRBV7-2 with TRBJ2-3, with TRBD2 identical over 9 bases. The CDR3 totals 16 residues. Germline-derived CDR1 and CDR2 are SGHTA and FQGNSA. Trimming at V came to 7 bases and at J to 8 bases, leaving 16 bases not matched to a gene. CDR3 protein: CASTSPSGRGGVTQYF. CDR3 coding DNA: TGTGCCAGCACCTCTCCATCCGGGCGGGGGGGCGTTACGCAGTATTTT.

This clonotype was counted only a few times. This sequence joins TRBV20-1 and TRBJ1-2, with D tentatively TRBD1 (5 bases). The CDR3 is 14 amino acids. Deletions cut 3 bases from V and 0 bases from J, with 11 bases between. The germline gives CDR1 DFQATT, CDR2 SNEGSKA (reference sequence). In nucleotides, the CDR3 is TGCAGTGCTAGGGGACCGGGAACTAACTATGGCTACACCTTC. This sequence encodes CSARGPGTNYGYTF.

The sample holds many counts of this clonotype. The CDR3 loop reads CASSFTGANYGYTF. CDR3 DNA sequence: TGTGCCAGCAGCTTTACGGGAGCTAACTATGGCTACACCTTC. This chain uses TRBV7-9 with TRBJ1-2; no firm D call. The CDR3 consists of 14 residues. Germline V lookup: CDR1 SEHNR, CDR2 FQNEAQ (reference sequence). Trimming removed 3 bases from V and 0 bases from J, with 8 bases in between. The full variable domain, its missing parts supplied by reference TRBV7-9 and TRBJ1-2, is DTGVSQNPRHKITKRGQNVTFRCDPISEHNRLYWYRQTLGQGPEFLTYFQNEAQLEKSRLLSDRFSAERPKGSFSTLEIQRTEQGDSAMYLCASSFTGANYGYTFGSGTRLTVV.

The chain combines TRBV25-1 with TRBJ2-7; possible D gene TRBD2, 6 bases. The CDR3 is 16 amino acids. CDR1 is MGHDK, CDR2 SYGVNS, per germline. V gave up 6 bases and J gave up 5 bases, with 23 bases separating them. CDR3 region: CASSPPSRAGGNEQYF. In nucleotides, the CDR3 is TGTGCCAGCAGCCCACCCTCCAGGGCCGGGGGTAACGAGCAGTACTTC.

Note on this clonotype: One end of the junction varies from germline; a read error may be responsible. The chain joins TRBV19 to TRBJ1-1; D is undetermined. CDR1 LNHDA and CDR2 SQIVND come from the germline V gene (reference sequence). CDR3 size: 13 residues. The CDR3 nucleotides are TGTGCGAGTAGCGTGGGAACGAACACTGAAGCTTTCTTT. The encoded protein is CASSVGTNTEAFF.

This chain links TRBV7-9 with TRBJ1-3; TRBD1 matches at 10 bases. The CDR3 runs 15 residues. Per germline, CDR1 SEHNR and CDR2 FQNEAQ (reference sequence). V lost 5 bases, J lost 3 bases, and 4 bases stayed unmatched. The CDR3 coding sequence is TGTGCCAGCAGCCGACAGGGGGCTCGTGGAAACACCATATATTTT. As protein: CASSRQGARGNTIYF.

This clonotype was observed a handful of times. The chain joins TRBV11-2 to TRBJ1-5; D gene unclear. This CDR3 has 13 amino acids. The V gene's germline CDR1 is SGHAT and CDR2 FQNNGV. The V and J ends lost 5 bases and 7 bases respectively, with 12 bases between them. The CDR3 protein is CASSAERWQPQHF. CDR3 nucleotides: TGTGCCAGCAGCGCAGAGAGGTGGCAGCCCCAGCATTTT.

This chain links TRBV15 with TRBJ2-7; D not certain. Trimming left V 0 bases short and J 2 bases short, with 8 bases between. This CDR3 region has 14 residues. Germline V gene data show CDR1 as LNHNV and CDR2 as YYDKDF (reference sequence). CDR3 loop: CATSRETVPYEQYF. DNA for the CDR3: TGTGCCACCAGCAGAGAAACGGTTCCCTACGAGCAGTACTTC. The whole variable domain, filled in from reference TRBV15 and TRBJ2-7, reads DAMVIQNPRYQVTQFGKPVTLSCSQTLNHNVMYWYQQKSSQAPKLLFHYYDKDFNNEADTPDNFQSRRPNTSFCFLDIRSPGLGDTAMYLCATSRETVPYEQYFGPGTRLTVT.

The chain couples TRBV7-8 to TRBJ1-2; D might be TRBD1 (5 bases). The germline CDR1 and CDR2 sequences are SGHVS and FQNEAQ. Trimming pared 1 base from V and 4 bases from J, leaving 19 bases between. The CDR3 loop spans 17 amino acids. CDR3 sequence reads: CASSLGTRGLGFYGYTF. DNA for the CDR3: TGTGCCAGCAGCTTAGGGACGCGGGGCCTAGGTTTCTATGGCTACACCTTC.

This clonotype was seen a few times. The genes are TRBV7-3 and TRBJ2-1; 7 bases map to TRBD2. The CDR3 totals 16 residues. Trimming at V came to 6 bases and at J to 8 bases, leaving 16 bases not matched to a gene. From germline, CDR1 is SGHTA and CDR2 FQGTGA. Here the CDR3 reads CASSPERGRRSDEQFF. The CDR3 DNA reads as TGTGCCAGCAGTCCTGAGCGGGGAAGACGTTCGGATGAGCAGTTCTTC.

The V call is TRBV11-1, the J call TRBJ2-7; D may be TRBD1 or TRBD2 (5 bases each). The CDR3 covers 16 residues. Germline V lookup: CDR1 SGHAT, CDR2 FQDESV (reference sequence). Between the trimmed V and J ends, which lost 3 bases and 2 bases, there was a span of 17 bases. The CDR3 sequence is CASSLDRGPSPYEQYF. In nucleotides, the CDR3 is TGTGCCAGCAGCTTGGACCGGGGCCCCTCCCCCTACGAGCAGTACTTC.

In this sample, this clonotype turned up a few times. V gene TRBV15 combines with J gene TRBJ2-5, with 9 bases that match TRBD1. The CDR3 runs to 14 residues. V lost 5 bases, J lost 7 bases, and 8 bases stayed unmatched. The germline V gene has CDR1 LNHNV and CDR2 YYDKDF (reference sequence). CDR3 DNA sequence: TGTGCCACCAGCTGGACAGGGGCGGGTGGGACCCAGTACTTC. Its protein product is CATSWTGAGGTQYF.

This chain connects TRBV2 to TRBJ2-1, with D possibly being TRBD1 or TRBD2 (5 bases each). V was shortened by 4 bases and J by 5 bases, with 15 bases between the two germline ends. Germline-derived CDR1 and CDR2 are SNHLY and FYNNEI. The CDR3 has 15 amino acids. This CDR3 reads CASSVGARGDNEQFF. In DNA, the CDR3 is TGTGCCAGCAGTGTTGGGGCCCGGGGAGACAATGAGCAGTTCTTC.

As for this clonotype: The junction and the germline gene differ at one end; a read error may be behind it. The chain employs TRBV7-7 and TRBJ2-3; D gene uncertain. The germline CDR1 and CDR2 sequences are SSHAT and FNYEAQ (reference sequence). The CDR3 extends over 13 amino acids. The CDR3 bases are TGTGCTAGCAGCCCAAATGGCCAAGATACGCAGTATTTT. It translates to CASSPNGQDTQYF.

This clonotype occurred once. The rearrangement joins TRBV2 to TRBJ1-6; D may be TRBD1 (6 bases). This CDR3 has 15 amino acids. Germline CDR1 and CDR2: SNHLY and FYNNEI. V lost 6 bases and J lost 7, with 16 bases in between. In nucleotides, the CDR3 is TGTGCCAGCAGCCAAACAGGGATCATCAATTCACCCCTCCACTTT. As protein: CASSQTGIINSPLHF.

The gene calls are TRBV21-1 and TRBJ1-3. TRBV21-1 is a recognized pseudogene. The CDR3 contains 19 residues. The CDR3 loop reads CASSKERTVKGPPGNTIYF. Here the CDR3 DNA reads TGTGCCAGCAGCAAAGAACGGACCGTCAAGGGCCCTCCTGGAAACACCATATATTTT.

This clonotype was picked up a small number of times. The chain couples TRBV7-3 to TRBJ2-6, with 12 bases identical to TRBD1. V was clipped by 2 bases and J by 2 bases; unmatched bases: 4. Germline V CDR1 and CDR2: SGHTA, FQGTGA. The CDR3 is made up of 18 amino acids. CDR3 coding DNA: TGTGCCAGCAGCTTACAGGGGACAGGGGGCACTGGGGCCAACGTCCTGACTTTC. As protein: CASSLQGTGGTGANVLTF.

This clonotype was detected a few times. The chain links TRBV6-1 to TRBJ1-5, with D possibly TRBD1 on 6 matching bases. Germline V CDR1 and CDR2: MNHNS, SASEGT. The ends were cut back, 6 bases at V and 7 bases at J, with 16 bases in the middle. CDR3 length: 14 residues. The DNA of the CDR3 is TGTGCCAGCAGGAAGACAGGAAAGAGGCAGCCCCAGCATTTT. This gives the protein CASRKTGKRQPQHF.

The V call is TRBV25-1, the J call TRBJ1-1; no firm D call. V lost 1 base to trimming and J lost 3 bases, with 12 bases between them. The CDR3 is 15 residues long. Germline values: CDR1 MGHDK, CDR2 SYGVNS. The CDR3 sequence is CASSESGAGDTEAFF. The DNA of the CDR3 is TGTGCCAGCAGTGAATCCGGAGCGGGAGACACTGAAGCTTTCTTT.

The CDR3 reads CASSIRSTGDNEQFF. The CDR3 nucleotides read TGCGCCAGCAGCATACGCTCTACAGGGGACAATGAGCAGTTCTTC. The rearrangement joins TRBV5-1 to TRBJ2-1; 7 bases match TRBD1. The trim removed 4 bases at V and 5 bases at J, leaving 9 bases unmatched. This CDR3 contains 15 residues. Germline lookup yields CDR1 SGHRS and CDR2 YFSETQ.

This clonotype was seen a few times. This sequence joins TRBV7-3 and TRBJ1-1; perhaps TRBD1 as D (6 bases). Trimming stripped 5 bases from V and 1 base from J, with 11 bases between. CDR3 length: 14 residues. Germline V gene data show CDR1 as SGHTA and CDR2 as FQGTGA. The CDR3 sequence: CASSPGAGNTEAFF. CDR3 nucleotide sequence: TGTGCCAGCAGCCCGGGGGCAGGGAACACTGAAGCTTTCTTT.